Below are 10 T cell receptor beta chains sequenced from a single sample in a study of human T cells and chemical hapten exposure. Stated time point: patch test 1, 2 weeks after DPC sensitization. The treatment was: therapeutic diphenylcyclopropenone sensitization with weekly scalp DPC. TCRdb analysed the RACE reads with MiXCR anew, one entry per CDR3 protein. Of approximately 82,000 distinct CDR3 sequences listed, roughly 10% are singletons. The source was whole blood, collected in connection with sensitization to the hapten diphenylcyclopropenone (DPC). The receptors here all came from a man aged 35 to 55 with alopecia areata. Some clones in this sample may be carry-over from other donors' samples.

The chain is built from TRBV6-2 or TRBV6-3 and TRBJ2-7; D call uncertain. The CDR3 length is 12 residues. V lost 6 bases and J 6 bases, leaving 12 bases between the germline ends. Germline CDR1 reads MNHEY; CDR2 reads SVGEGT. The CDR3 region has the DNA TGTGCCAGCAGCCGGGTGAGAGGCGAGCAGTACGTC. This codes for CASSRVRGEQYV.

The chain combines TRBV29-1 with TRBJ2-3, with D possibly being TRBD1 or TRBD2 (5 bases each). The CDR3 sequence is 13 residues long. CDR1 is SQVTM and CDR2 is ANQGSEA in the germline V gene. V was clipped by 3 bases and J by 4 bases, with 11 bases between them. CDR3 DNA: TGCAGCGTTGACAGGGCGGGCCCAGATACGCAGTATTTT. Translating gives CSVDRAGPDTQYF.

The chain carries TRBV7-3 and TRBJ2-1; 7 bases agree with TRBD2. The CDR3 is 16 amino acids. Germline V gene lookup returns CDR1 SGHTA and CDR2 FQGTGA. The ends lost 5 bases at V and 5 bases at J; junction bases unmatched: 12. CDR3 region: CASSLLPGLINNEQFF. The CDR3 DNA sequence: TGTGCCAGCAGCCTATTGCCGGGACTAATCAACAATGAGCAGTTCTTC.

This clonotype occurred many times. The chain carries TRBV20-1 and TRBJ2-3; 11 bases are a match to TRBD2. With 0 bases clipped from V and 5 bases from J, the junction kept 7 bases outside the gene matches. This CDR3 region has 16 residues. Germline V gene lookup returns CDR1 DFQATT and CDR2 SNEGSKA (reference sequence). In nucleotides, the CDR3 is TGCAGTGCTAGAGACTCACTAGCGGGAGCGCAAGATACGCAGTATTTT. Protein: CSARDSLAGAQDTQYF.

The sample holds a few counts of this clonotype. The CDR3 DNA reads as TGTGCCATCAGTACTGGAACACAGTTCGCGAACACCGGGGAGCTGTTTTTT. Its protein is CAISTGTQFANTGELFF. The V and J genes are TRBV10-3 and TRBJ2-2; D remains ambiguous. CDR1 and CDR2 (germline): ENHRY, SYGVKD. The V and J ends lost 5 bases and 0 bases respectively, with 16 bases between them. The CDR3 contains 17 residues.

The V and J genes are TRBV29-1 and TRBJ2-3, with 9 bases aligning to TRBD2. Germline V gene lookup returns CDR1 SQVTM and CDR2 ANQGSEA. Trimming cost V 1 base and J 1 base; bases outside gene matches: 6. The CDR3 has 16 residues. Written as DNA, the CDR3 is TGCAGCGTTGAAGGTATAGCGGGAGTGGGCACAGATACGCAGTATTTT. Its protein is CSVEGIAGVGTDTQYF.

This clonotype was counted between two and nine times. The V call is TRBV6-6, the J call TRBJ2-1, with 10 bases that match TRBD2. The CDR3 runs to 17 residues. Germline V gene data show CDR1 as MNHNY and CDR2 as SVGAGI (reference sequence). Unmatched junction bases numbered 6, after V lost 0 bases and J lost 4 bases. The CDR3 sequence is CASSYSFASGSYNEQFF. The CDR3, as DNA: TGTGCCAGCAGTTACTCCTTTGCTAGCGGGAGTTACAATGAGCAGTTCTTC.

Many counts were recorded for this clonotype. The chain joins TRBV30 to TRBJ2-7, with TRBD1 matching over 10 bases. The CDR3 length is 14 residues. With V trimmed by 2 bases and J by 4 bases, 5 bases remained unmatched. Germline assignment: CDR1 GTSNPN and CDR2 SVGIG (reference sequence). For the CDR3, the DNA is TGTGCCTGGAGTAAAGGGACAGGGGCTTACGAGCAGTACTTC. Translation gives CAWSKGTGAYEQYF.

This clonotype was detected many times. The chain uses TRBV4-3 and TRBJ2-3; 12 nucleotides line up with TRBD2. With 0 bases clipped from V and 3 bases from J, the junction kept 7 bases outside the gene matches. The CDR3 contains 18 residues. CDR1 and CDR2 (germline): LGHNA, YSLEER. CDR3 residues: CASSQDWTSGVLTDTQYF. The CDR3 DNA is TGCGCCAGCAGCCAAGATTGGACTAGCGGGGTTCTAACAGATACGCAGTATTTT.

The rearrangement uses TRBV19 and TRBJ1-1; a weak D match, TRBD1 (5 bases). This CDR3 is 16 amino acids long. Germline CDR1 reads LNHDA; CDR2 reads SQIVND (reference sequence). The V end was cut by 5 bases, the J end by 5 bases, with 21 bases between. Written as DNA, the CDR3 is TGTGCCAGTAGTGAAAACCCGGGACTTCTGGGGACTGAAGCTTTCTTT. Translation gives CASSENPGLLGTEAFF.